The 16 T cell receptor beta chains reported below all come from one sample, sequenced in a study of blood T cells in healthy people across ages. Then a second PCR, running about 6 to 11 cycles, was carried out with a sample-barcoded 5' primer and a J-beta primer mix. TCRdb called the 5' RACE reads again in MiXCR, with one record for every CDR3 protein. The table records more than 1,400,000 distinct CDR3 sequences, 40% to 50% of them present only once. The material sequenced was blood. All receptors come from a young woman in good health.

Only a few counts were recorded for this clonotype. The chain links TRBV7-9 to TRBJ2-1; 8 bases map to TRBD1. Unmatched junction bases numbered 12, after V lost 6 bases and J lost 8 bases. This CDR3 spans 15 amino acids. CDR1 and CDR2 (germline): SEHNR, FQNEAQ (reference sequence). The CDR3 spells CASRRRRQGAYEQFF. The CDR3 DNA reads TGTGCCAGCAGAAGAAGGAGGCAGGGGGCCTATGAGCAGTTCTTC.

This sequence joins TRBV12-3 or TRBV12-4 and TRBJ1-5, with D unclear. The assigned J gene may be wrong: the sequence end matches TRBJ2-3 better. There are 15 residues in the CDR3. This chain's CDR3 is CASSFDNSRNQPQYF. The CDR3 nucleotides read TGTGCCAGCAGTTTTGACAACAGCCGCAATCAGCCCCAGTATTTT.

This clonotype has a count of ten or more. V is TRBV3-1 and J is TRBJ2-1, with 11 bases that match TRBD2. The CDR3 spans 15 residues. With V trimmed by 1 base and J by 10 bases, 6 bases remained unmatched. CDR1 is LGHDT and CDR2 is YNNKEL in the germline V gene (reference sequence). The CDR3 loop is CASSQGLAGSQEQFF. The CDR3, as DNA: TGTGCCAGCAGCCAAGGACTAGCGGGGTCCCAGGAGCAGTTCTTC.

This chain links TRBV28 with TRBJ2-5; no firm D call. This CDR3 region has 14 residues. Trimming removed 5 bases at V and 1 base at J, with 11 bases between. Per the germline V gene, CDR1 is MDHEN and CDR2 is SYDVKM. The CDR3 DNA follows: TGTGCCAGCAGTCCTATAGACACCCAAGAGACCCAGTACTTC. Protein: CASSPIDTQETQYF.

The V and J genes are TRBV6-5 and TRBJ2-5; the match to TRBD1 covers 8 bases. V lost 0 bases and J lost 11; bases outside the gene matches: 11. The germline CDR1 and CDR2 sequences are MNHEY and SVGAGI. This CDR3 comprises 15 residues. The chain's CDR3 is CASSYSTQGAIEQYF. The CDR3 DNA reads TGTGCCAGCAGTTACTCGACGCAGGGGGCGATTGAGCAGTACTTC.

The chain is built from TRBV6-1 and TRBJ1-2; D call uncertain. The V and J ends lost 7 bases and 7 bases respectively, with 13 bases between them. This CDR3 is built from 12 residues. Germline CDR1 reads MNHNS; CDR2 reads SASEGT. CDR3 loop: CASKEAAPGYTF. The DNA of the CDR3 is TGTGCCAGCAAGGAGGCAGCCCCTGGCTACACCTTC.

A few counts support this clonotype. The chain is built from TRBV10-3 and TRBJ2-7; maybe TRBD2 (5 bases). This CDR3 has 13 amino acids. The V gene lost 0 bases and the J gene lost 4 bases, with 7 bases spanning the gap. The germline gives CDR1 ENHRY, CDR2 SYGVKD. CDR3 bases: TGTGCCATCAGTGAGTCAAGAGGGTACGAGCAGTACTTC. Amino acid sequence: CAISESRGYEQYF.

This clonotype was detected ten times or more. A read error may produce the germline difference seen at one junction end. This sequence joins TRBV5-1 and TRBJ1-1; D unclear. CDR1 is SGHRS and CDR2 is YFSETQ in the germline V gene. CDR3 length equals 12 residues. The DNA for the CDR3 is TGTGCCAGCAGCTTAGTCGGCTCTGAAGCTTTCTTT. It codes for CASSLVGSEAFF.

The chain is built from TRBV6-5 and TRBJ2-7; 7 positions match TRBD1. Germline V gene lookup returns CDR1 MNHEY and CDR2 SVGAGI. J gave up 5 bases and V 10 bases, and 5 bases lay outside the gene matches. This CDR3 is built from 11 residues. CDR3 residues: CATNRGNEQYF. Here the CDR3 DNA reads TGTGCCACAAACAGGGGTAACGAGCAGTACTTC.

A word on this clonotype: A much bigger clone sits one base away, suggesting this may be a read error. This chain links TRBV2 with TRBJ2-7, with 9 bases identical to TRBD1. The trim removed 4 bases at V and 3 bases at J, leaving 4 bases unmatched. Germline V gives CDR1 SNHLY, CDR2 FYNNEI. This CDR3 is 14 amino acids long. The CDR3 protein is CASSAGTGIYEQYF. The DNA for the CDR3 is TGTGCCAGCAGTGCCGGGACAGGGATCTACGAGCAGTACTTC.

J is TRBJ1-2 and V is TRBV6-5, with D unresolved. This CDR3 comprises 16 residues. Germline V lookup: CDR1 MNHEY, CDR2 SVGAGI. The V end was cut by 0 bases, the J end by 4 bases, with 15 bases between. In nucleotides, the CDR3 is TGTGCCAGCAGTTACTCGATTTCTAACCAGGTCTATGGCTACACCTTC. It yields the protein CASSYSISNQVYGYTF.

The gene calls are TRBV20-1 and TRBJ2-7; no reliable D call. The ends were cut back, 0 bases at V and 2 bases at J, with 11 bases in the middle. CDR1 is DFQATT, CDR2 SNEGSKA, per germline (reference sequence). CDR3 size: 14 residues. The CDR3 DNA reads TGCAGTGCTAGAGATCGGAAAGGAGCCTACGAGCAGTACTTC. It yields the protein CSARDRKGAYEQYF.

On this clonotype: A much larger clone sits a single nucleotide away, making a read error possible. V is TRBV20-1 and J is TRBJ2-1, with a weak D call TRBD1 (5 bases). Gene TRBJ2-7 matches the end of the DNA better, so the J call may be wrong. The CDR3 extends over 15 amino acids. Per the germline V gene, CDR1 is DFQATT and CDR2 is SNEGSKA (reference sequence). CDR3 loop: CSASSFREKNNEQYF. CDR3 coding DNA: TGCAGTGCTAGTAGTTTCAGGGAAAAGAACAATGAGCAGTACTTC.

This clonotype was counted between two and nine times. The chain combines TRBV7-9 with TRBJ2-1; D is undetermined. The CDR3 is made up of 11 amino acids. Germline CDR1 SEHNR, CDR2 FQNEAQ (reference sequence). V lost 7 bases, J lost 5 bases, and 6 bases lay in between. CDR3 bases: TGTGCCAGCACCCATGACAATGAGCAGTTCTTC. Translated: CASTHDNEQFF.

This clonotype was seen more than once but under ten times. The gene calls are TRBV2 and TRBJ2-7; D is tentatively TRBD1 or TRBD2 (5 bases each). This CDR3 has 15 residues. Trimming took 0 bases from V and 0 from J, leaving 9 bases between them. The germline V gene encodes CDR1 SNHLY and CDR2 FYNNEI. This CDR3 is CASSEAPRGSYEQYF. DNA of the CDR3: TGTGCCAGCAGTGAAGCTCCGAGGGGCTCCTACGAGCAGTACTTC.

As concerns this clonotype: Given a much more abundant clone one base away, this may be a read error. This sequence joins TRBV12-3 or TRBV12-4 and TRBJ2-3; the match to TRBD1 covers 10 bases. This CDR3 is built from 16 residues. CDR3 nucleotides: TGTGCCAGCAGTTTAAGGACAGGGGGTTACACAGATACGGAGTATTTT. Translated: CASSLRTGGYTDTEYF.